The sequence of this TCR beta chain was determined in a study of T cells in localized non-small cell lung cancer. Study results and limitations: The appearance of a median roughly 58 of the top 100 tumor clones was seen in adjacent lung. Heterogeneity remains possible, as sequencing covered one tumor region only. Of the tissues analyzed, uninvolved adjacent lung showed maximal T cell clonality, greater than tumor. Greater T cell density in blood accompanied longer overall survival.

This clone came up a few times. Its matching antigen is unknown. V shed 1 base and J shed 10 bases, with 14 bases lying between them. This CDR3 is 15 amino acids long. In germline, CDR1 is MGHRA, CDR2 YSYEKL. This table comes from immunoSEQ multiplex PCR, and its TCRdb copy is limited to in-frame clones, with some not included. The repertoire holds under 50,000 clones, with around 86% as singletons. This TCR was recovered from a man between 35 and 75 years old with stage II lung adenocarcinoma. The source was PBMCs, collected before any cancer treatment. The V gene is TRBV4-1, the J gene TRBJ1-6, with a possible D match to TRBD1 (6 bases). Here the CDR3 DNA reads TGCGCCAGCAGCCAAGTAAACAGGGACGAATCACCCCTCCACTTT. This gives the protein CASSQVNRDESPLHF.